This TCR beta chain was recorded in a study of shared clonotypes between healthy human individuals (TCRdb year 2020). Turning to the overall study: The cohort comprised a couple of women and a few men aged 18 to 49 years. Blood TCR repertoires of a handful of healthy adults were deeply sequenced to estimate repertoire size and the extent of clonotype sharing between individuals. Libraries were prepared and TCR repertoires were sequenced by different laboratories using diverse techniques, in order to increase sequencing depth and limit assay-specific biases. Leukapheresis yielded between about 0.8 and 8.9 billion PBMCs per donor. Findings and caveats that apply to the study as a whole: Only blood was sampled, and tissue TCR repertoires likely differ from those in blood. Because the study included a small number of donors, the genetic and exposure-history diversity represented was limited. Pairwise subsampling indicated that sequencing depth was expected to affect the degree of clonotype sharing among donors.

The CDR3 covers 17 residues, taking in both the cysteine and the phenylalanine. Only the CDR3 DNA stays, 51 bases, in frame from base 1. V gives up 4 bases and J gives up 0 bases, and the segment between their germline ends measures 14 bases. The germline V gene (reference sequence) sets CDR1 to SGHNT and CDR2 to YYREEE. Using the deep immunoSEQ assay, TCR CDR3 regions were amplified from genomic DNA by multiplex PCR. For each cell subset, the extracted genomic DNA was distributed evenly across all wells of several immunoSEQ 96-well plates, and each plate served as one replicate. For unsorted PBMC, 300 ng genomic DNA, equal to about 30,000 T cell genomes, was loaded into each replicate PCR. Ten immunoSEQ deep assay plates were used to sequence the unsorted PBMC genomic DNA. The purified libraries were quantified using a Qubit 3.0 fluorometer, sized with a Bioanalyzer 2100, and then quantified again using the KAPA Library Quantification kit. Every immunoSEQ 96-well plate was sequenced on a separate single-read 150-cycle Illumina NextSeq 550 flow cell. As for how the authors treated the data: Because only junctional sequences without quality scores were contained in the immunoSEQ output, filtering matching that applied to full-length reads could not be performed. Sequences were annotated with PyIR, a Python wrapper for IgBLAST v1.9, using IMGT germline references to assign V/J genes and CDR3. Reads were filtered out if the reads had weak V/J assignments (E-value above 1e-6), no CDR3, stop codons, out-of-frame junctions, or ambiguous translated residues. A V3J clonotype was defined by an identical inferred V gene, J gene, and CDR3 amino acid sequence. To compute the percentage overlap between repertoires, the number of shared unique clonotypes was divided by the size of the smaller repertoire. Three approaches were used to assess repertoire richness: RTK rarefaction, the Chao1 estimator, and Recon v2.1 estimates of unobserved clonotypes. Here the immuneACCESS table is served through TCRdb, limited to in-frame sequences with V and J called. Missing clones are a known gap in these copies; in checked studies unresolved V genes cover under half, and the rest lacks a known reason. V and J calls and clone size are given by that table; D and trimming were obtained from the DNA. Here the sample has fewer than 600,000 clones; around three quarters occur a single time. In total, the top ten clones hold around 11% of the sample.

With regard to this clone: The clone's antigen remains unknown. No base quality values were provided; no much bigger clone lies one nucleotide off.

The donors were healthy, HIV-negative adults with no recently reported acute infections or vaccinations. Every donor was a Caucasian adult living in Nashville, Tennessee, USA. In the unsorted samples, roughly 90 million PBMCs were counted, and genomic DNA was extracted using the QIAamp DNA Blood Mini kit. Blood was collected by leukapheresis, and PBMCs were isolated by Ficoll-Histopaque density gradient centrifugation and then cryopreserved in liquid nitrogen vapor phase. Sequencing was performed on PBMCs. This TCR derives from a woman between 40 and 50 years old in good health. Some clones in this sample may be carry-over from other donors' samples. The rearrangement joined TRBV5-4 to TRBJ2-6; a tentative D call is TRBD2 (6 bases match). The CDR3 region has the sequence CASSGGGRISGANVLTF. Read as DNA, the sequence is TGTGCCAGCAGCGGGGGAGGCAGGATCTCTGGGGCCAACGTCCTGACTTTC.